One TCR beta chain is described in this entry. Its antigen is still unknown. Healthy Caucasian individuals made up all the donors. Using its own MiXCR run on the 5' RACE reads, TCRdb lists one record per CDR3 protein. The profile shows about 700,000 distinct CDR3 sequences, 5.5% to 6.5% of them singletons. The sample comes from a study of identical twins. Study results and caveats: Out-of-frame alpha sequences that twins shared showed excess low generation probability. Beta clonotypes that were abundant in cord blood contained fewer insertions, a pattern absent from memory repertoires.

This CDR3 has 16 amino acids. Germline lookup yields CDR1 SGHAT and CDR2 FQNNGV. V lost 5 bases, J lost 4 bases, and 6 bases stayed unmatched. Specimen: naive T cells sorted from blood. The sequence was collected from a man younger than 35 in good health. The chain carries TRBV11-2 and TRBJ2-5; TRBD2 matches at 14 bases. CDR3 sequence: CASSPGTSGSRETQYF. The CDR3 region has the DNA TGTGCCAGCAGCCCAGGGACTAGCGGGAGTAGAGAGACCCAGTACTTC.